This entry lists 3 T cell receptor beta chains sequenced from one sample in a study of CD8 T cells in ankylosing spondylitis. Antigens of these TCRs are unknown. Study conclusions and caveats: Made up of under ten highly homologous variants, a TCR beta motif appeared characteristic of ankylosing spondylitis blood.

TCRdb used MiXCR to reprocess the 5' RACE reads, holding one entry per CDR3 protein. The sample has more than 300,000 distinct CDR3 sequences; approximately 8% are singletons. The sequenced sample consisted of blood, either unsorted or a sorted T cell fraction (not recorded which). The receptors were gathered from a male donor with ankylosing spondylitis.

The chain joins TRBV6-1 to TRBJ2-3; D is unclear. The CDR3 spans 13 residues. The germline gives CDR1 MNHNS, CDR2 SASEGT. The V gene lost 7 bases and the J gene lost 2 bases, with 10 bases spanning the gap. CDR3 region: CASMRSFTDTQYF. The CDR3 coding sequence is TGTGCCAGCATGAGAAGTTTCACAGATACGCAGTATTTT.

The table lists this clonotype with many counts. V usage is TRBV12-3 or TRBV12-4 and J usage is TRBJ1-1, with D perhaps matching TRBD1 (6 bases). The CDR3 consists of 11 residues. The germline V and J ends were trimmed by 5 bases and 9 bases, with 10 bases remaining between them. Written as DNA, the CDR3 is TGTGCCAGCAGTACCGGGACAAAAGCTTTCTTT. Residues: CASSTGTKAFF.

This clonotype was observed at least ten times. The CDR3 DNA follows: TGTGCCAGCAGTTCGACTACATATCCCTACTATGGCTACACCTTC. Its protein product is CASSSTTYPYYGYTF. The chain uses TRBV27 and TRBJ1-2; the D is unclear. CDR1 is MNHEY, CDR2 SMNVEV, per germline (reference sequence). Trimming left V 4 bases short and J 3 bases short, with 15 bases between. The CDR3 contains 15 residues.